One sample yielded the 24 T cell receptor beta chains listed below, sequenced in a study of shared clonotypes between healthy human individuals. Profiling relied on immunoSEQ multiplex PCR, and the TCRdb table lists in-frame clones only, not all of them. The table lists 400,000 to 550,000 clones, less than 80% of them singletons. Sample: PBMCs. Every receptor here comes from a middle-aged woman in good health. Some clones in this sample may be carry-over from other donors' samples.

This clone appeared a few times. The rearrangement uses TRBV5-4 and TRBJ2-3; no clear D. V lost 2 bases, J lost 0 bases, and 13 bases lay in between. The CDR3 is 16 residues long. Germline values: CDR1 SGHNT, CDR2 YYREEE (reference sequence). CDR3 sequence: CASSFSPHSSTDTQYF. CDR3 in DNA: TGTGCCAGCAGCTTCTCGCCCCACTCTAGCACAGATACGCAGTATTTT.

This chain uses TRBV7-2 with TRBJ2-1; 9 bases fit TRBD1. The V and J ends lost 2 bases and 4 bases, in that order; junction bases with no gene match: 9. The CDR3 sequence is 17 residues long. CDR1 is SGHTA and CDR2 is FQGNSA in the germline V gene. CDR3: CASSLRGQGVGYNEQFF. The CDR3 bases are TGTGCCAGCAGCTTAAGGGGACAGGGTGTTGGATACAATGAGCAGTTCTTC.

Details on this clone: One end of the junction does not line up with germline, which may come from a read error. CDR3 sequence: CTSSVTLRSHPYEQYF. The CDR3, as DNA: TGTACCAGCAGCGTAACCCTCAGGTCCCACCCCTACGAGCAGTACTTC. V usage is TRBV9 and J usage is TRBJ2-7; D not certain. Germline CDR1 and CDR2: SGDLS and YYNGEE. The CDR3 runs 16 residues. Looking up the rest from reference TRBV9 and TRBJ2-7 gives the full variable domain: DSGVTQTPKHLITATGQRVTLRCSPRSGDLSVYWYQQSLDQGLQFLIQYYNGEERAKGNILERFSAQQFPDLHSELNLSSLELGDSALYFCTSSVTLRSHPYEQYFGPGTRLTVT.

The chain recombines TRBV7-7 with TRBJ1-5; D is unresolved. V was clipped by 4 bases and J by 0 bases, with 4 bases between them. CDR3 length: 13 amino acids. From germline, CDR1 is SSHAT and CDR2 FNYEAQ (reference sequence). CDR3 coding DNA: TGTGCCAGCAGCTCCGGTAGCAATCAGCCCCAGCATTTT. This gives the protein CASSSGSNQPQHF.

This clone was seen ten or more times. The genes are TRBV7-2 and TRBJ1-5; unclear D gene. Germline CDR1 reads SGHTA; CDR2 reads FQGNSA. The CDR3 contains 13 residues. Trimming left V 0 bases short and J 4 bases short, with 4 bases between. The CDR3 DNA reads TGTGCCAGCAGCTTAGCCCGAAATCAGCCCCAGCATTTT. Protein: CASSLARNQPQHF.

This chain connects TRBV9 to TRBJ2-3, with D maybe TRBD1 (5 bases). This CDR3 contains 17 residues. The germline V gene has CDR1 SGDLS and CDR2 YYNGEE. The ends were cut back, 0 bases at V and 2 bases at J, with 16 bases in the middle. This CDR3 is CASSVAQGRTYTDTQYF. CDR3 bases: TGTGCCAGCAGCGTAGCCCAAGGCAGGACATACACAGATACGCAGTATTTT.

The genes are TRBV4-3 and TRBJ2-1, with a tentative D call TRBD2 (6 bases). Trimming shortened V by 1 base and J by 5 bases, and 15 bases separated the two germline ends. CDR3 length: 16 residues. The germline V gene has CDR1 LGHNA and CDR2 YSLEER. The CDR3 spells CASSQVGTSWDNEQFF. DNA of the CDR3: TGCGCCAGCAGCCAAGTAGGTACTAGCTGGGACAATGAGCAGTTCTTC.

The V gene is TRBV5-5, the J gene TRBJ2-5; tentatively, D is TRBD2 (5 bases). The CDR3 runs to 13 residues. The germline gives CDR1 SGHKS, CDR2 YYEKEE (reference sequence). Between the trimmed V and J ends, which lost 4 bases and 5 bases, there was a span of 12 bases. DNA for the CDR3: TGTGCCAGCAGCCCCGAGCGGTTGGAGACCCAGTACTTC. Translation: CASSPERLETQYF.

The chain uses TRBV15 and TRBJ2-7; D uncertain. Trimming removed 1 base from V and 0 bases from J, with 10 bases in between. Germline CDR1 and CDR2: LNHNV and YYDKDF (reference sequence). CDR3 length: 15 residues. DNA of the CDR3: TGTGCCACCAGCAGAGTTTTGGGTGACTCCTACGAGCAGTACTTC. Protein: CATSRVLGDSYEQYF.

This sequence joins TRBV28 and TRBJ1-3, with 7 nucleotides matching TRBD1. Germline values: CDR1 MDHEN, CDR2 SYDVKM. V shed 3 bases and J 4 bases; nucleotides not matched to a gene: 15. The CDR3 spans 18 residues. The CDR3, as DNA: TGTGCCAGCAGTTTCCCAGGGGGTGGAGCCCTGGGCGGAAACACCATATATTTT. Translating gives CASSFPGGGALGGNTIYF.

This clone was recorded once. The V and J genes are TRBV7-6 and TRBJ2-6, with D unclear. Germline CDR1 reads SGHVS; CDR2 reads FNYEAQ. Deletions cut 1 base from V and 0 bases from J, with 4 bases between. The CDR3 spans 15 residues. The CDR3 loop is CASSLGSSGANVLTF. Here the CDR3 DNA reads TGTGCCAGCAGCTTAGGCAGCTCTGGGGCCAACGTCCTGACTTTC.

The genes are TRBV7-2 and TRBJ2-1; D is unclear. There are 19 residues in the CDR3. The V and J ends lost 4 bases and 0 bases respectively, with 22 bases between them. The germline gives CDR1 SGHTA, CDR2 FQGNSA. The CDR3 DNA reads TGTGCCAGCAGCTACTACGGACGGGCCGCAATGGGCTCCTACAATGAGCAGTTCTTC. It is translated as CASSYYGRAAMGSYNEQFF.

Turning to this clone: Other DNA sequences in the same sample also yield this CDR3. The V gene is TRBV5-1, the J gene TRBJ2-2; 8 bases fit TRBD2. CDR3 length: 15 residues. Looked up from germline, CDR1 is SGHRS and CDR2 is YFSETQ. V was clipped by 1 base and J by 4 bases; unmatched bases: 3. The CDR3 region is CASSLRLASTGELFF. In nucleotides, the CDR3 is TGCGCCAGCAGCTTGAGACTAGCGTCCACCGGGGAGCTGTTTTTT.

The V and J genes are TRBV5-4 and TRBJ2-5; 7 nucleotides match TRBD1. V lost 0 bases to trimming and J lost 2 bases; unmatched junction nucleotides: 4. The germline V gene has CDR1 SGHNT and CDR2 YYREEE (reference sequence). This CDR3 is built from 15 residues. CDR3 sequence (DNA): TGTGCCAGCAGCTTGGCAGGACAGGTACAAGAGACCCAGTACTTC. This sequence encodes CASSLAGQVQETQYF.

This rearrangement joins TRBV7-2 to TRBJ1-1; 9 bases are shared with TRBD1. Trimming at V came to 3 bases and at J to 10 bases, leaving 15 bases not matched to a gene. This CDR3 is built from 16 residues. Germline loops: CDR1 SGHTA, CDR2 FQGNSA. The DNA of the CDR3 is TGTGCCAGCAGCTTGGAAAGGACAGGGGCAGGCTTCGGAGCTTTCTTT. Encoded protein: CASSLERTGAGFGAFF. The whole variable domain, filled in from reference TRBV7-2 and TRBJ1-1, reads GAGVSQSPSNKVTEKGKDVELRCDPISGHTALYWYRQSLGQGLEFLIYFQGNSAPDKSGLPSDRFSAERTGGSVSTLTIQRTQQEDSAVYLCASSLERTGAGFGAFFGQGTRLTVV.

CDR3 amino acids: CASSEPLGQVKSYEQYF. DNA for the CDR3: TGCGCCAGCAGTGAGCCGTTGGGACAGGTAAAATCCTACGAGCAGTACTTC. V usage is TRBV10-1 and J usage is TRBJ2-7, with TRBD1 matching 8 bases. The germline V gene has CDR1 WNHNN and CDR2 SYGVQD (reference sequence). The CDR3 extends over 17 amino acids. After removal of 2 bases from V and 1 base from J, the junction contained 10 bases not matched to a gene.

The chain employs TRBV4-3 and TRBJ1-3; D remains ambiguous. CDR3 length equals 16 residues. Germline V gene sequence: CDR1 LGHNA, CDR2 YSLEER. With 0 bases removed from V and 0 bases from J, the gap between germline ends came to 9 bases. This chain's CDR3 is CASSQDYVSSGNTIYF. The CDR3 nucleotides are TGCGCCAGCAGCCAAGATTACGTAAGCTCTGGAAACACCATATATTTT.

Details on this clone: Just one base apart from a much larger clone, this may be a read error. The J gene is TRBJ2-7, the V gene TRBV11-2, with D unresolved. V was clipped by 4 bases and J by 1 base, with 2 bases between them. Germline V gene data show CDR1 as SGHAT and CDR2 as FQNNGV. The CDR3 is 11 residues long. This CDR3 reads CASSSSYEQYF. Written as DNA, the CDR3 is TGTGCCAGCAGCTCTTCCTACGAGCAGTACTTC. The variable domain in full, with the rest retrieved from reference TRBV11-2 and TRBJ2-7, is EAGVAQSPRYKIIEKRQSVAFWCNPISGHATLYWYQQILGQGPKLLIQFQNNGVVDDSQLPKDRFSAERLKGVDSTLKIQPAKLEDSAVYLCASSSSYEQYFGPGTRLTVT.

The chain recombines TRBV5-1 with TRBJ2-2; 12 nucleotides align to TRBD1. V was clipped by 0 bases and J by 7 bases; unmatched bases: 7. The CDR3 runs to 17 residues. Germline loops: CDR1 SGHRS, CDR2 YFSETQ. The CDR3 bases are TGCGCCAGCAGCTTGGCGTCCCGGGACAGGGGGCACGGGGAGCTGTTTTTT. It codes for CASSLASRDRGHGELFF.

This CDR3 reads CASSLWGLSGNTIYF. The CDR3, as DNA: TGTGCCAGCAGTTTATGGGGGCTCTCTGGAAACACCATATATTTT. The rearrangement uses TRBV28 and TRBJ1-3; D is perhaps TRBD1 (5 bases). The V and J ends lost 0 bases and 0 bases respectively, with 6 bases between them. From germline, CDR1 is MDHEN and CDR2 SYDVKM. This CDR3 is built from 15 residues. The complete variable domain, with remaining parts taken from reference TRBV28 and TRBJ1-3, reads DVKVTQSSRYLVKRTGEKVFLECVQDMDHENMFWYRQDPGLGLRLIYFSYDVKMKEKGDIPEGYSVSREKKERFSLILESASTNQTSMYLCASSLWGLSGNTIYFGEGSWLTVV.

V usage is TRBV19 and J usage is TRBJ1-5; 9 positions match TRBD1. Trimming cost V 5 bases and J 5 bases; bases outside gene matches: 4. CDR1 is LNHDA and CDR2 is SQIVND in the germline V gene (reference sequence). The CDR3 contains 14 residues. This CDR3 reads CASSRDREYQPQHF. The CDR3 nucleotides are TGTGCCAGTAGTCGGGACAGGGAATATCAGCCCCAGCATTTT.

This clone appeared once. The chain recombines TRBV7-2 with TRBJ1-1; D is unresolved. V dropped 3 bases and J dropped 2 bases, with 22 bases sitting between them. The CDR3 is 18 residues long. Germline V gives CDR1 SGHTA, CDR2 FQGNSA. The CDR3 nucleotides read TGTGCCAGCAGCTTGTCAGGCGTGGGTAAGACAACCAACACTGAAGCTTTCTTT. Amino acid sequence: CASSLSGVGKTTNTEAFF.

V and J are TRBV5-4 and TRBJ1-1, with D hard to call. Trimming left V 2 bases short and J 2 bases short, with 10 bases between. Germline CDR1 reads SGHNT; CDR2 reads YYREEE (reference sequence). The CDR3 sequence is 14 residues long. CDR3: CASSFWAVNTEAFF. The CDR3 region has the DNA TGTGCCAGCAGCTTTTGGGCGGTAAACACTGAAGCTTTCTTT.

V usage is TRBV18 and J usage is TRBJ1-4; D remains ambiguous. This CDR3 region has 13 residues. Germline CDR1 KGHSH, CDR2 LQKENI. Trimming took 0 bases from V and 6 from J, leaving 5 bases between them. The CDR3 spells CASSPPGDEKLFF. The CDR3 DNA follows: TGTGCCAGCTCACCACCGGGAGATGAAAAACTGTTTTTT.